This T cell receptor (beta chain) comes out of a study of post-analysis software for immune sequencing data. Study outcomes and limitations: Higher frequency in patients than in controls was seen for roughly five TRBV segments, with TRBV5-6, TRBV5-1 and TRBV20-1 among them.

There are a few counts of this clonotype. Its antigen is not identified. Germline values: CDR1 SEHNR, CDR2 FQNEAQ (reference sequence). This CDR3 comprises 16 residues. Between the trimmed V and J ends, which lost 2 bases and 0 bases, there was a span of 13 bases. Unique molecular identifiers featured in each of the TCR beta cDNA libraries. TCRdb re-analysed the PCR reads in MiXCR, keeping a single row per CDR3 protein. The sample records fewer than 700,000 distinct CDR3 sequences, roughly 45% being singletons. This clonotype was sampled from a girl under 18 with multiple sclerosis. The specimen was blood. The chain uses TRBV7-9 and TRBJ2-5; D is uncertain. The CDR3 DNA follows: TGTGCCAGCAGCTTATACATTGAGACCTACCAAGAGACCCAGTACTTC. Amino acid sequence: CASSLYIETYQETQYF.